A single sample is the source of the 26 T cell receptor beta chains below, sequenced in a study of shared clonotypes between healthy human individuals. Measured with immunoSEQ multiplex PCR; TCRdb has only the in-frame clones, and not every one. The top ten hold about 0.12% of the sample, which has around 610,000 clones, around 96% seen once. In the naive CD8 group, cells lacked CD45RO and were positively selected for CCR7, so terminally differentiated effector memory CD45RA+ cells were left out. The source material was naive CD8+ T cells sorted from blood. Receptors were obtained from a woman aged 25-40 years in good health.

V and J are TRBV15 and TRBJ2-2; a weak D match, TRBD2 (5 bases). Trimming removed 6 bases at V and 4 bases at J, with 12 bases between. This CDR3 region has 14 residues. CDR1 is LNHNV and CDR2 is YYDKDF in the germline V gene (reference sequence). DNA for the CDR3: TGTGCCACCAGGGGTCTAGGAGGCACCGGGGAGCTGTTTTTT. Translated, it gives CATRGLGGTGELFF. Looking up the rest from reference TRBV15 and TRBJ2-2 gives the full variable domain: DAMVIQNPRYQVTQFGKPVTLSCSQTLNHNVMYWYQQKSSQAPKLLFHYYDKDFNNEADTPDNFQSRRPNTSFCFLDIRSPGLGDTAMYLCATRGLGGTGELFFGEGSRLTVL.

This chain uses TRBV4-1 with TRBJ2-2; D is ambiguous. Germline assignment: CDR1 MGHRA and CDR2 YSYEKL. The CDR3 has 15 amino acids. The V and J ends lost 1 base and 1 base respectively, with 7 bases between them. CDR3 DNA sequence: TGCGCCAGCAGCCAAGTTGAGATGAACACCGGGGAGCTGTTTTTT. Amino acids: CASSQVEMNTGELFF.

V usage is TRBV27 and J usage is TRBJ2-7; the match to TRBD1 covers 7 bases. The CDR3 length is 14 residues. The trim removed 6 bases at V and 6 bases at J, leaving 11 bases unmatched. Germline loops: CDR1 MNHEY, CDR2 SMNVEV (reference sequence). Here the CDR3 reads CASRVTGAIGEQYF. CDR3 bases: TGTGCCAGCAGAGTAACAGGGGCTATAGGCGAGCAGTACTTC.

This clone was seen a few times. The rearrangement uses TRBV6-1 and TRBJ1-1, with D possibly being TRBD1 (5 bases). V shed 5 bases and J shed 2 bases, with 12 bases lying between them. This CDR3 contains 14 residues. Germline values: CDR1 MNHNS, CDR2 SASEGT. The CDR3 nucleotides read TGTGCCAGCAGTAGGGACGGATATAACACTGAAGCTTTCTTT. This gives the protein CASSRDGYNTEAFF.

The J gene is TRBJ2-7, the V gene TRBV6-9; the match to TRBD1 covers 7 bases. J lost 0 bases, V lost 7 bases, and 6 bases had no gene match. The CDR3 length is 14 residues. In germline, CDR1 is MNHGY, CDR2 SVAAGI. The CDR3 DNA follows: TGTGCCAGCATCAAGACAGGGAGCTCCTACGAGCAGTACTTC. Translated, it gives CASIKTGSSYEQYF.

The rearrangement links TRBV10-2 to TRBJ2-5; maybe TRBD2 (5 bases). The V end was cut by 3 bases, the J end by 4 bases, with 15 bases between. The germline V gene encodes CDR1 WSHSY and CDR2 SAAADI. The CDR3 covers 15 residues. This CDR3 is CASSDFPDEGETQYF. The CDR3 DNA is TGCGCCAGCAGTGATTTTCCCGATGAGGGAGAGACCCAGTACTTC.

This clone was detected only once. The chain couples TRBV11-2 to TRBJ2-7, with D perhaps matching TRBD2 (6 bases). The V end lost 2 bases, the J end lost 7 bases, and 21 bases lay between the germline ends. CDR3 length equals 16 residues. Germline CDR1 and CDR2: SGHAT and FQNNGV. The CDR3 reads CASSLLVGGTLGEQYF. CDR3 coding DNA: TGTGCCAGCAGCTTACTAGTCGGCGGGACTTTAGGGGAGCAGTACTTC.

The rearrangement uses TRBV5-4 and TRBJ1-1; D gene unclear. The CDR3 consists of 16 residues. Germline V gives CDR1 SGHNT, CDR2 YYREEE (reference sequence). The V end was cut by 0 bases, the J end by 0 bases, with 12 bases between. The CDR3 here is CASSLEPGKMNTEAFF. The DNA for the CDR3 is TGTGCCAGCAGCTTGGAGCCGGGGAAGATGAACACTGAAGCTTTCTTT.

The V and J genes are TRBV13 and TRBJ2-7, with a possible D match to TRBD1 (5 bases). This CDR3 is 16 amino acids long. V was pared by 2 bases and J by 0 bases, with 14 bases between. The germline gives CDR1 PRHDT, CDR2 FYEKMQ (reference sequence). Written as DNA, the CDR3 is TGTGCCAGCAGCTTAAGGGTGGGGCTCGGCTCCTACGAGCAGTACTTC. It encodes CASSLRVGLGSYEQYF.

The chain recombines TRBV28 with TRBJ1-2, with 9 bases lining up with TRBD1. V dropped 5 bases and J dropped 4; count of bases not matched to a gene: 5. Germline CDR1 reads MDHEN; CDR2 reads SYDVKM. CDR3 size: 14 residues. The chain's CDR3 is CASSPPGQGYGYTF. CDR3 nucleotide sequence: TGTGCCAGCAGTCCACCGGGACAGGGCTATGGCTACACCTTC.

The chain carries TRBV25-1 and TRBJ1-2; 7 bases line up with TRBD1. The CDR3 covers 15 residues. V shed 2 bases, J shed 4 bases, and the junction held 7 bases outside the gene matches. Germline V gives CDR1 MGHDK, CDR2 SYGVNS. The CDR3 spells CASSEEGAQGYGYTF. For the CDR3, the DNA is TGTGCCAGCAGTGAAGAGGGGGCGCAAGGCTATGGCTACACCTTC.

The rearrangement uses TRBV29-1 and TRBJ1-5; 9 nucleotides match TRBD1. V lost 4 bases, J lost 5 bases, and 3 bases stayed unmatched. There are 13 residues in the CDR3. Germline V gene data show CDR1 as SQVTM and CDR2 as ANQGSEA. Here the CDR3 reads CSVGQGVYQPQHF. CDR3 nucleotide sequence: TGCAGCGTTGGACAGGGGGTATATCAGCCCCAGCATTTT.

Remarks on this clone: At the DNA level, this CDR3 is encoded by other sequences in the same sample as well. V gene TRBV5-4 combines with J gene TRBJ2-1, with D perhaps matching TRBD1 (6 bases). The V gene's germline CDR1 is SGHNT and CDR2 YYREEE (reference sequence). The CDR3 runs to 13 residues. Trimming took off 0 bases at V and 10 bases at J, with 11 bases between the two ends. Here the CDR3 reads CASSLVQGNEQFF. DNA for the CDR3: TGTGCCAGCAGCTTGGTACAGGGTAACGAGCAGTTCTTC.

The chain recombines TRBV7-9 with TRBJ2-1, with 10 bases identical to TRBD1. From germline, CDR1 is SEHNR and CDR2 FQNEAQ (reference sequence). CDR3 size: 15 residues. The junction had 7 bases not matched to a gene; V was cut back by 3 bases and J by 8 bases. CDR3 DNA sequence: TGTGCCAGCAGCTTGAGACAGGGGGCTTTGGATGAGCAGTTCTTC. Translation: CASSLRQGALDEQFF.

The V gene is TRBV13, the J gene TRBJ2-3; D gene uncertain. Per germline, CDR1 PRHDT and CDR2 FYEKMQ (reference sequence). This CDR3 region has 12 residues. Trimming removed 1 base from V and 4 bases from J, with 3 bases in between. The CDR3 spells CASSLVADTQYF. Here the CDR3 DNA reads TGTGCCAGCAGCTTAGTGGCAGATACGCAGTATTTT.

Notes on this clone: Other nucleotide sequences in the sample specify the same CDR3. J is TRBJ2-1 and V is TRBV7-9; D not resolved. The CDR3 sequence is 11 residues long. V lost 3 bases and J lost 7, with 4 bases in between. Germline V lookup: CDR1 SEHNR, CDR2 FQNEAQ (reference sequence). The CDR3 sequence: CASSFGNEQFF. DNA of the CDR3: TGTGCCAGCAGCTTTGGGAATGAGCAGTTCTTC.

Only one count was recorded for this clone. The chain employs TRBV19 and TRBJ2-1; the D is unclear. Trimming removed 2 bases at V and 4 bases at J, with 21 bases between. In germline, CDR1 is LNHDA, CDR2 SQIVND (reference sequence). The CDR3 is 18 amino acids. The CDR3 DNA sequence: TGTGCCAGTAGTATAACGACGTATGACCTAATCGGGTACAATGAGCAGTTCTTC. This sequence encodes CASSITTYDLIGYNEQFF.

The chain has TRBV29-1 and TRBJ2-2; D unclear. The CDR3 sequence is 13 residues long. Germline values: CDR1 SQVTM, CDR2 ANQGSEA. Trimming pared 7 bases from V and 5 bases from J, leaving 14 bases between. CDR3 loop: CSGRARETGELFF. CDR3 DNA: TGCAGCGGTCGGGCCCGTGAAACCGGGGAGCTGTTTTTT.

The chain couples TRBV27 to TRBJ2-7, with a possible D match to TRBD2 (6 bases). The CDR3 extends over 15 amino acids. V was shortened by 3 bases and J by 1 base, with 13 bases between the two germline ends. CDR1 is MNHEY, CDR2 SMNVEV, per germline (reference sequence). CDR3 DNA: TGTGCCAGCAGTTTGAGGGAGGCGGCTTCCTACGAGCAGTACTTC. It encodes CASSLREAASYEQYF.

The chain has TRBV4-1 and TRBJ2-7; D might be TRBD1 (6 bases). Trimming took 4 bases from V and 4 from J, leaving 26 bases between them. This CDR3 comprises 18 residues. CDR1 and CDR2 (germline): MGHRA, YSYEKL. Here the CDR3 DNA reads TGCGCCAGCAGCCTCACGAGGGTGGGGGCACCCCTGATGTACGAGCAGTACTTC. Translating gives CASSLTRVGAPLMYEQYF.

The rearrangement links TRBV4-1 to TRBJ2-7, with TRBD1 identical over 7 bases. Germline CDR1 MGHRA, CDR2 YSYEKL. The CDR3 length is 13 residues. Trimming took 4 bases from V and 2 from J; bases not matched to a gene: 2. The CDR3 protein is CASSLGTAYEQYF. CDR3 DNA sequence: TGCGCCAGCAGCCTCGGGACAGCCTACGAGCAGTACTTC.

The chain carries TRBV28 and TRBJ1-4; weak D call: TRBD1 (6 bases). The length of the CDR3 is 16 residues. Trimming pared 1 base from V and 2 bases from J, leaving 11 bases between. From germline, CDR1 is MDHEN and CDR2 SYDVKM. The CDR3 region has the DNA TGTGCCAGCAGTTTATACACAGGGTTCACTAATGAAAAACTGTTTTTT. Protein: CASSLYTGFTNEKLFF.

On this clone itself: In the same sample, other DNA sequences code for this CDR3. V and J are TRBV6-5 and TRBJ2-7; a possible D gene is TRBD2 (5 bases). The CDR3 length is 13 residues. Germline-derived CDR1 and CDR2 are MNHEY and SVGAGI. V lost 0 bases, J lost 2 bases, and 5 bases lay in between. The chain's CDR3 is CASSYSGAYEQYF. The CDR3 DNA is TGTGCCAGCAGTTACTCCGGGGCCTACGAGCAGTACTTC.

The rearrangement links TRBV6-1 to TRBJ2-7, with a possible D match to TRBD2 (7 bases). Per the germline V gene, CDR1 is MNHNS and CDR2 is SASEGT. The CDR3 runs to 19 residues. The V gene lost 0 bases and the J gene lost 5 bases, with 26 bases spanning the gap. The CDR3 protein is CASSEAGWGGEAYTDEQYF. The CDR3 region has the DNA TGTGCCAGCAGTGAAGCGGGGTGGGGGGGCGAAGCTTATACCGACGAGCAGTACTTC.

This clone has only a few counts. V is TRBV28 and J is TRBJ1-5; weak D call: TRBD1 (6 bases). CDR1 and CDR2 from the germline V gene are MDHEN and SYDVKM. With 3 bases removed from V and 9 bases from J, the gap between germline ends came to 15 bases. This CDR3 is 14 amino acids long. The CDR3 protein is CASSFSGAGGPQHF. CDR3 nucleotides: TGTGCCAGCAGTTTCTCGGGGGCGGGAGGGCCCCAGCATTTT.

The gene calls are TRBV5-1 and TRBJ2-2, with a possible D match to TRBD2 (5 bases). CDR1 is SGHRS, CDR2 YFSETQ, per germline. This CDR3 comprises 12 residues. The V end lost 2 bases, the J end lost 8 bases, and 7 bases lay between the germline ends. Written as DNA, the CDR3 is TGCGCCAGCAGCTTTTCGGGAGGGGAGCTGTTTTTT. Translated: CASSFSGGELFF.